This T cell receptor (beta chain) was profiled in a study of regulatory T cells in long-lasting Graves disease. In building TCR beta libraries, iRepertoire HTBI primers were used together with Arm-PCR of CDR3 regions. TCRdb analysed the multiplex PCR reads with MiXCR anew, one entry per CDR3 protein. The sample yields around 360,000 distinct CDR3 sequences, around 15% seen once. Time point specified: newly diagnosed GD, antithyroid drugs for less than 3 months. Preparation of the TCR library used RNA extracted from PBMCs. Study-level results: Persistent patients shared more public clonotypes (roughly 2,800) than new patients (approximately 1,000). Limited sample numbers may have lowered accuracy.

As to this clonotype: As yet, its antigen is unknown.

CDR1 and CDR2 (germline): LNHDA, SQIVND (reference sequence). V lost 3 bases and J lost 1, with 12 bases in between. The CDR3 sequence is 15 residues long. The sample was also linked to a second study, of T cells in Graves' hyperthyroidism and ophthalmopathy.

The material sequenced was peripheral blood mononuclear cells (PBMCs), taken at new diagnosis, from a patient treated with antithyroid drugs. This clonotype originated in a woman aged 18-29 years with Graves disease. The chain combines TRBV19 with TRBJ2-5; D uncertain. Here the CDR3 reads CASSMPLEGQETQYF. CDR3 nucleotides: TGTGCCAGTAGTATGCCCCTGGAAGGCCAAGAGACCCAGTACTTC. Supplemented by reference TRBV19 and TRBJ2-5, the full variable domain reads DGGITQSPKYLFRKEGQNVTLSCEQNLNHDAMYWYRQDPGQGLRLIYYSQIVNDFQKGDIAEGYSVSREKKESFPLTVTSAQKNPTAFYLCASSMPLEGQETQYFGPGTRLLVL.